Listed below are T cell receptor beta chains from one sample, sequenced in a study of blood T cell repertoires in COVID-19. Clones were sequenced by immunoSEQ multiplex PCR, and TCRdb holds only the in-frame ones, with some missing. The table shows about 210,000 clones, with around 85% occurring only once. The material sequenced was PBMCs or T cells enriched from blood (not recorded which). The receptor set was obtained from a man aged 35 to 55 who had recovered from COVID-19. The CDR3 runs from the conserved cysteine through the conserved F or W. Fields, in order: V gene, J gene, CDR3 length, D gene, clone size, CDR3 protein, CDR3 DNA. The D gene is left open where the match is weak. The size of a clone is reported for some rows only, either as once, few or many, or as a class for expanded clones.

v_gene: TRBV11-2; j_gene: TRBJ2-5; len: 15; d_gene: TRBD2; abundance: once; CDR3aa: CASSLVAGGQETQYF; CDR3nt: TGTGCCAGCAGCTTAGTAGCGGGAGGACAAGAGACCCAGTACTTC
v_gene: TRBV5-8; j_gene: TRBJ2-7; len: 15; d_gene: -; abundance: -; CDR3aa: CASSLGPQSSYEQYF; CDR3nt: TGTGCCAGCAGCTTGGGTCCACAGTCTTCATACGAGCAGTACTTC
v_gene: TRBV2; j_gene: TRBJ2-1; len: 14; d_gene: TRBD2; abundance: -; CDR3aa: CASRATSGANEQFF; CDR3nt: TGTGCCAGCAGAGCAACTAGCGGGGCAAATGAGCAGTTCTTC
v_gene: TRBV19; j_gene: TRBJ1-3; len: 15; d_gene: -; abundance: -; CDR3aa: CASSIDNSLGNTIYF; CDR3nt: TGTGCCAGTAGTATAGACAACTCACTGGGAAACACCATATATTTT
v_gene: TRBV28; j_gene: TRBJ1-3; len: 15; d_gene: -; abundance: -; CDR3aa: CAISGGSVVGNTIYF; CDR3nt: TGTGCCATCAGCGGGGGTTCGGTTGTTGGAAACACCATATATTTT
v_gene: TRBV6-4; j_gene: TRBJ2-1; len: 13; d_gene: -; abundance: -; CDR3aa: CASSEGSYNEQFF; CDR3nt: TGTGCCAGCAGTGAAGGGAGTTACAATGAGCAGTTCTTC
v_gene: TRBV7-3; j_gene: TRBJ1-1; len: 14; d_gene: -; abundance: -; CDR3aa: CASSLLPTGTEAFF; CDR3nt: TGTGCCAGCAGCTTACTACCGACGGGCACTGAAGCTTTCTTT
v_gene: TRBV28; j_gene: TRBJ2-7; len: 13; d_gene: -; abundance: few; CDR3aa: CASSPSGAYEQYF; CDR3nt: TGTGCCAGCAGCCCCTCAGGGGCCTACGAGCAGTACTTC
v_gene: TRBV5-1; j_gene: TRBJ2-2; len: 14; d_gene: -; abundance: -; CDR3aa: CASSFMTDTGELFF; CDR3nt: TGCGCCAGCAGCTTCATGACAGACACCGGGGAGCTGTTTTTT
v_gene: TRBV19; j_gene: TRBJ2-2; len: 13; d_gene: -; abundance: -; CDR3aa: CATVGQNTGELFF; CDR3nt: TGTGCCACCGTGGGACAGAACACCGGGGAGCTGTTTTTT
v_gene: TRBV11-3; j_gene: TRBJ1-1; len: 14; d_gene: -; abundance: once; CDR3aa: CASSSGGLNTEAFF; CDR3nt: TGTGCCAGCAGCAGTGGGGGCTTGAACACTGAAGCTTTCTTT
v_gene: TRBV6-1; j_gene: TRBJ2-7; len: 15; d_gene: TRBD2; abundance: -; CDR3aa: CASSEMGGRVYEQYF; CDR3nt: TGTGCCAGCAGTGAGATGGGCGGGAGGGTTTACGAGCAGTACTTC
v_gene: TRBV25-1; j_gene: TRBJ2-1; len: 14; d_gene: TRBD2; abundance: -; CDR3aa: CASQKREAYNEQFF; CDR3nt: TGTGCCAGCCAAAAACGGGAGGCATACAATGAGCAGTTCTTC
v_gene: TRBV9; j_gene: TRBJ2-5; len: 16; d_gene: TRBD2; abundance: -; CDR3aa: CASSAGQAGGWETQYF; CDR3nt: TGTGCCAGCAGCGCCGGGCAGGCGGGAGGGTGGGAGACCCAGTACTTC
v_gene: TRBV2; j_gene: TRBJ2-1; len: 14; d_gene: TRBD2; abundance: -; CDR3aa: CASSDPAGLNEQFF; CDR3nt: TGTGCCAGCAGTGACCCAGCGGGGCTCAATGAGCAGTTCTTC
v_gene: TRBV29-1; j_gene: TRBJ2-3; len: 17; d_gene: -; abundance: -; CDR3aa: CSVEAGYTGESRDTQYF; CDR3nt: TGCAGCGTTGAAGCCGGATATACGGGAGAAAGTCGCGATACGCAGTATTTT
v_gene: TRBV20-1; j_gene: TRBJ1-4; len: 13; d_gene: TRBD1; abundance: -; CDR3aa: CSASAGGNEKLFF; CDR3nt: TGCAGTGCTAGTGCAGGGGGGAATGAAAAACTGTTTTTT
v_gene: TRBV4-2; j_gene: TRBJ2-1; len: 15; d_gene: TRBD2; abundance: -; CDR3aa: CASSLRLAGDNEQFF; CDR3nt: TGTGCCAGCAGCCTACGACTAGCGGGAGACAATGAGCAGTTCTTC
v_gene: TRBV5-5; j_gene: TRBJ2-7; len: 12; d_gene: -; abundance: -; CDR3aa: CASSSPGLEQYF; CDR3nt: TGTGCCAGCAGCTCTCCAGGGCTCGAGCAGTACTTC
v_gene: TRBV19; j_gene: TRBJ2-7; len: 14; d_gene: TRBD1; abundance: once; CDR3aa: CASSISTGAYEQYF; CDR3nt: TGTGCCAGTAGTATTTCGACAGGGGCCTACGAGCAGTACTTC
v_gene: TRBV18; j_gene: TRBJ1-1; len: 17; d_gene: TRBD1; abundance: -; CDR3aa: CASSRDTRQGVNTEAFF; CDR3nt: TGTGCCAGCTCCCGGGACACACGCCAGGGGGTGAACACTGAAGCTTTCTTT
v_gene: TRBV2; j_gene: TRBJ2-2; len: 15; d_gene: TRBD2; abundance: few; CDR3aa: CASSFLGLADGELFF; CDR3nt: TGTGCCAGCAGCTTCCTGGGACTAGCGGACGGGGAGCTGTTTTTT
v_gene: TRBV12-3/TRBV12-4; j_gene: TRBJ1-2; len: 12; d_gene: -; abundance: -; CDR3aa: CASSSLQGGYTF; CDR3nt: TGTGCCAGCAGTTCGTTACAGGGAGGCTACACCTTC
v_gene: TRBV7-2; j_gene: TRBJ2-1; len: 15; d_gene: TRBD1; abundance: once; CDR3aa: CASRYDRGEVYEQFF; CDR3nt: TGTGCCAGCAGATATGACAGGGGTGAAGTCTATGAGCAGTTCTTC
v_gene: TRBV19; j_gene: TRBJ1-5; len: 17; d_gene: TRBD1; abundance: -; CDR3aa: CASSITGQPYSNQPQHF; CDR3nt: TGTGCCAGTAGTATAACGGGACAGCCTTATAGCAATCAGCCCCAGCATTTT
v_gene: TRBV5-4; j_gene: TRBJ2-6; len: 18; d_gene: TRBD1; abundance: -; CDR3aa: CASSAPGQGISGANVLTF; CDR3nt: TGTGCCAGCAGCGCACCGGGACAGGGTATCTCTGGGGCCAACGTCCTGACTTTC
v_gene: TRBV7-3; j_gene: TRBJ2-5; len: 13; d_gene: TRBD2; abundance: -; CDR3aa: CASSREAEETQYF; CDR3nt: TGTGCCAGCAGCCGGGAGGCGGAAGAGACCCAGTACTTC